This record looks at one T cell receptor beta chain sequence and its context. Its antigen is currently not known. No qualities accompany the bases; no much larger clone lies one base away. Profiling of TCR beta VDJ combinations and CDR3 sequences used genomic DNA as the template. An Illumina HiSeq 2000 was the platform used for TCR repertoire sequencing. On the authors' methods: Repertoires were assessed using TRBV/TRBJ rearrangement plots, CDR3 size and DJ length profiles, and Simpson's diversity index. The immunodominant clone was defined as the most abundant DNA sequence in deep sequencing data. CDR3 amino acid sequences were checked for sharing across subjects and were also compared against the VDJdb database and published repertoires. In TCRdb, the public reads were trimmed at Q25 with fastp and aligned with MiXCR, with productive beta chains retained. When rows share a CDR3 protein, they turn into one entry using the most common DNA and genes. TCRdb, rather than the study authors, made the V and J calls. This sample has 180,000 or so distinct CDR3 sequences in its table, and under 55% of those were observed once. Under 1.2% of the sample is in the top ten clones.

This sample is part of a study of CD8+CD57+ T cells in acquired aplastic anemia (dated by TCRdb to the late 2010s). Study-level background: DNA extracted from sorted CD4+ and CD8+ cells had a mean of roughly 3.4 ug, with a range of roughly 0.17 to 30 ug. CD8+CD57+ expansion was defined as frequency above the mean frequency observed in healthy subjects. General findings and caveats noted by the study authors: CD8+ Simpson's diversity did not differ significantly between patients and healthy controls (P=0.060). Approximately 27 CD8+ CDR3 sequences were found in both patients and controls but appeared to be highly expressed in patients and within the immunodominant clones of the patients.

The germline V and J ends show losses of 6 bases and 3 bases respectively, and no gene match explains 3 bases of the junction. Per the germline V gene, SNHLY is the CDR1 and FYNNEI is the CDR2. From its cysteine to its phenylalanine, the CDR3 spans 13 amino acids. Just the 39-base CDR3 DNA is kept, in frame starting at base 1. The patients picked for sequencing were ones in whom flow cytometry had shown an expansion of CD8+CD57+ cells. Every patient had a diagnosis of severe acquired aplastic anemia based on International Study of Aplastic Anemia and Agranulocytosis and Camitta criteria. At the time blood was sampled, none of the patients had received any therapy. The study deep-sequenced TCR repertoires of sorted CD4+ and CD8+ blood T cells from severe aplastic anemia patients and healthy subjects. In the USA, patient enrollment took place under clinicaltrials.gov protocols 00001620, 01623167, 00001397, 00071045, 00081523 and 00961064. Ficoll-Paque density gradient centrifugation was used to isolate peripheral blood mononuclear cells. CD4+ and CD8+ T cells were sorted by FACS or magnetic beads before DNA extraction.

Material for sequencing was sorted CD4+, CD8+, or CD8+CD57+ T cells (not recorded which) from PBMCs. The clonotype originates from a human donor with aplastic anemia. The chain is encoded by TRBV2 joined to TRBJ2-3; 7 bases in the junction line up with TRBD2. The bases read TGTGCCAGCAGATGGGGGGGAACAGATACGCAGTATTTT. This is translated as CASRWGGTDTQYF.